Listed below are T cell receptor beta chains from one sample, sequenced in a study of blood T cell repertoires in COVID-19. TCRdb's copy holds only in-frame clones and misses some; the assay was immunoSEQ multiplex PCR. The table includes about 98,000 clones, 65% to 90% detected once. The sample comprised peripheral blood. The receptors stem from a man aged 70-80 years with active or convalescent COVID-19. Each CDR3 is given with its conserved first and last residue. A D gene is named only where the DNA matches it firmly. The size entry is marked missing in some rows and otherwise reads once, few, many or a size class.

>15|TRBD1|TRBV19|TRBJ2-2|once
TGTGCCAGTAGAGACAGGGGGCGAAACACCGGGGAGCTGTTTTTT
CASRDRGRNTGELFF
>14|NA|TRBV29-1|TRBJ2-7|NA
TGCAGCGTTGCTTCCGGGACAAATTTCTACGAGCAGTACTTC
CSVASGTNFYEQYF
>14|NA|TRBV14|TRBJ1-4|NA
TGTGCCAGCAGCCAAGATCCCCTTGGGGGGGAACTGTTTTTT
CASSQDPLGGELFF
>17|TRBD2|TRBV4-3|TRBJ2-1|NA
TGCGCCAGCAGCCAAGATAGGTCCAGCGGGGGGGCCGAGGAGCAGTTCTTC
CASSQDRSSGGAEEQFF
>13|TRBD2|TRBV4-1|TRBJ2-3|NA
TGCGCCAGCAGCCAAGCGGGAGGGTTGGGGCAGTATTTT
CASSQAGGLGQYF
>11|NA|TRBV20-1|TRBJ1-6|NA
TGCAGTGCTAGCCAGGATTCACCCCTCCACTTT
CSASQDSPLHF
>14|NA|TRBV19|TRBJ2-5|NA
TGTGCCAGTAGTATAACTGTGTACCAAGAGACCCAGTACTTC
CASSITVYQETQYF
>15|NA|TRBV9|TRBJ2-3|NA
TGTGCCAGCAGCGAACAGAGTTCTAGCACAGATACGCAGTATTTT
CASSEQSSSTDTQYF
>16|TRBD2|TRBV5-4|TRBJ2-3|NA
TGTGCCAGCAGCCCCCCGGGACTAGATCGGACAGATACGCAGTATTTT
CASSPPGLDRTDTQYF
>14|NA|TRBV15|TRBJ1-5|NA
TGTGCCACCCTCGCGGGACTTAACAATCAGCCCCAGCATTTT
CATLAGLNNQPQHF
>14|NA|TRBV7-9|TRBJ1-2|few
TGTGCCAGCACCGAATCCCAGGGGAACAGGTTCTACACCTTC
CASTESQGNRFYTF
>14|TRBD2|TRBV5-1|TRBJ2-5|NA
TGCGCCAGCACCACCGGGAGGGAGGGCGAGACCCAGTACTTC
CASTTGREGETQYF
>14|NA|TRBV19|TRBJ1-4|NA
TGTGCCAGTAGGCCGGGAAGAACTAATGAAAAACTGTTTTTT
CASRPGRTNEKLFF
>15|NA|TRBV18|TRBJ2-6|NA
TGTGCCAGCTCTCCTGCAACGGCTGGGGCCAACGTCCTGACTTTC
CASSPATAGANVLTF
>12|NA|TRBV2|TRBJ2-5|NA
TGTGCCAGCACTAAACCCCGGGGGACCCAGTACTTC
CASTKPRGTQYF
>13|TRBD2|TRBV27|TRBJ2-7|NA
TGTGCCAGCAGTAGGCTAGCGGGGGGGGGCCTCCTCTTC
CASSRLAGGGLLF
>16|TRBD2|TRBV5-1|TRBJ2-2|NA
TGCGCCAGCAGCTTGGCGTCGGGGGGGCAAACCGGGGAGCTGTTTTTT
CASSLASGGQTGELFF